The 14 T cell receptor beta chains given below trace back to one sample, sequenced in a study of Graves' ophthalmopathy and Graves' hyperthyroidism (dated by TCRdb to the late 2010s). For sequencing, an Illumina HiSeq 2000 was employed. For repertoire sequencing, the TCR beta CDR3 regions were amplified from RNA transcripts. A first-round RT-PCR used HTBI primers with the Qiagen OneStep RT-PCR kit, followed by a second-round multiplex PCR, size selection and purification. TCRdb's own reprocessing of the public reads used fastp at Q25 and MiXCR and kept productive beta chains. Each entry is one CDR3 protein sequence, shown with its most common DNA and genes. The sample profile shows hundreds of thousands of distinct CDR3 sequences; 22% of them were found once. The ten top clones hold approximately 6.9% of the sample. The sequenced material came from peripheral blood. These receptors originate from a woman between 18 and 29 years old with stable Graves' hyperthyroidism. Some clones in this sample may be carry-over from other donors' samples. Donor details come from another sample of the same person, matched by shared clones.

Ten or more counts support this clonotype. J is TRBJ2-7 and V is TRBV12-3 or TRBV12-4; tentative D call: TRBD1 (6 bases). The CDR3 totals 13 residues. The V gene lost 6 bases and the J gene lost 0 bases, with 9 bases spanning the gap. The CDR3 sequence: CASRLDSSYEQYF. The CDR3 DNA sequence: TGTGCCAGCAGATTGGACAGCTCCTACGAGCAGTACTTC.

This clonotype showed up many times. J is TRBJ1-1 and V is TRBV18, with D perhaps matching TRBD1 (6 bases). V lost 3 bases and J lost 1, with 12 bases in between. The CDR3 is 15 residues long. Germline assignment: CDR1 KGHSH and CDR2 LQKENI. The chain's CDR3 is CASSPRQGPNTEAFF. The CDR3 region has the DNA TGTGCCAGCTCACCCCGGCAGGGGCCGAACACTGAAGCTTTCTTT.

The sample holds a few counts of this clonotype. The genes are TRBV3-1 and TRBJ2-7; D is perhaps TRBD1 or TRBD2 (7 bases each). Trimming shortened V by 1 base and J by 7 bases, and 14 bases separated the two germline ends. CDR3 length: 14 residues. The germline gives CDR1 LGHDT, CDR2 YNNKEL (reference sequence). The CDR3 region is CASSQVRGGGEQYF. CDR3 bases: TGTGCCAGCAGCCAAGTCAGGGGGGGTGGAGAGCAGTACTTC.

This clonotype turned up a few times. In nucleotides, the CDR3 is TGCAGCAGCAGCCAACAAGAGACCCAGTACTTC. This encodes CSSSQQETQYF. The chain carries TRBV20-1 and TRBJ2-5; D remains unclear. Germline V gene lookup returns CDR1 DFQATT and CDR2 SNEGSKA (reference sequence). This CDR3 is built from 11 residues.

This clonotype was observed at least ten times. CDR3 amino acids: CASSTTAYYTF. As DNA, the CDR3 is TGTGCCAGCTCCACGACAGCCTACTACACCTTC. V usage is TRBV12-3 or TRBV12-4 and J usage is TRBJ1-2, with D possibly being TRBD1 (5 bases). With 8 bases removed from V and 10 bases from J, the gap between germline ends came to 14 bases. The CDR3 totals 11 residues.

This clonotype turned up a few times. CDR3 sequence: CAISESVAGLNVQETQYF. As DNA, the CDR3 is TGTGCCATCAGTGAGTCAGTAGCGGGGCTAAACGTCCAAGAGACCCAGTACTTC. This rearrangement joins TRBV10-3 to TRBJ2-5, with 8 bases lining up with TRBD2. The junction had 10 bases not matched to a gene; V was cut back by 0 bases and J by 1 base. This CDR3 is 18 amino acids long. Germline CDR1 reads ENHRY; CDR2 reads SYGVKD.

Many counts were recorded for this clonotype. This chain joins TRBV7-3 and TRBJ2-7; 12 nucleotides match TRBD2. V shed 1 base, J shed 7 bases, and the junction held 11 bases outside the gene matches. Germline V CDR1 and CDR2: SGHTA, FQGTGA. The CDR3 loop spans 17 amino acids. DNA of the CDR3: TGTGCCAGCAGCTTAAAATGGCGGGGACTAGCGGGTTGGGAGCAGTACTTC. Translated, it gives CASSLKWRGLAGWEQYF.

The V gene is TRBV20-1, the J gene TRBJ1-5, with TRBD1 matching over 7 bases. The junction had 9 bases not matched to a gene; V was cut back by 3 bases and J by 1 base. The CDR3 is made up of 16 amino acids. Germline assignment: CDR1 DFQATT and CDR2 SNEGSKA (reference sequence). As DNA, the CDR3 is TGCAGTGCTAGGGGGGAACAGGGGATCAGCAATCAGCCCCAGCATTTT. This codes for CSARGEQGISNQPQHF.

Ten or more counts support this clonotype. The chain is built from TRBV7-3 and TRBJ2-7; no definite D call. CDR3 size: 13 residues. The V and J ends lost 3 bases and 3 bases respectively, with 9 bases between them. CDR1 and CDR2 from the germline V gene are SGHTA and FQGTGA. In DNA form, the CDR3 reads TGTGCCAGCAGCTTGGTGAAGATCTACGAGCAGTACTTC. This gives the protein CASSLVKIYEQYF.

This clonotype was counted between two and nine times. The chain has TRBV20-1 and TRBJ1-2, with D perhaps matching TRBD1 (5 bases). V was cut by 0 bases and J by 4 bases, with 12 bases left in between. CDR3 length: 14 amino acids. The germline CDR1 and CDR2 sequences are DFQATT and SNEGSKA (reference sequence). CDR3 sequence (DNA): TGCAGTGCTAGAGAGCCTGGGGCGGCCTATGGCTACACCTTC. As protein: CSAREPGAAYGYTF.

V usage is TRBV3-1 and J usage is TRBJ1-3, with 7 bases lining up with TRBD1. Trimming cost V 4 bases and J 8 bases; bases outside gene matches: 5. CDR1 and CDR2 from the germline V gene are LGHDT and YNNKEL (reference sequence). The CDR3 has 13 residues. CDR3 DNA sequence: TGTGCCAGCAGCCTGACAGGGACAGACACCATATATTTT. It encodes CASSLTGTDTIYF.

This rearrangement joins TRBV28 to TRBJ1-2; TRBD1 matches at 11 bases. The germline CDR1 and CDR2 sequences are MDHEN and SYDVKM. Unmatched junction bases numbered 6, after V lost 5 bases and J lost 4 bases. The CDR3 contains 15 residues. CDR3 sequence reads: CASSHRTGGVYGYTF. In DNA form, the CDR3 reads TGTGCCAGCAGTCACCGGACAGGGGGCGTCTATGGCTACACCTTC.

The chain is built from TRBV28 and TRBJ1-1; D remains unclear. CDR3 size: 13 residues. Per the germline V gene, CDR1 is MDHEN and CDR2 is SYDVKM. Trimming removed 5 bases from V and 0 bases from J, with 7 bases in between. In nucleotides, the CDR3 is TGTGCCAGCAGTATGCAGGTGAACACTGAAGCTTTCTTT. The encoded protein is CASSMQVNTEAFF.

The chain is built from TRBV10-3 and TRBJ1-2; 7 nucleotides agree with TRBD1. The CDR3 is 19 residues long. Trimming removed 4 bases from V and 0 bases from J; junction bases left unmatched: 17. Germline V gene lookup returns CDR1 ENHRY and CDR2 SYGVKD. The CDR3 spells CAISGLATKTGRPNYGYTF. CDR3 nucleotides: TGTGCCATCAGTGGGCTCGCTACCAAGACAGGGCGGCCTAACTATGGCTACACCTTC.